This entry lists 15 T cell receptor beta chains sequenced from one sample in a study of blood T cells in healthy people across ages. It was with a sample-barcoded 5' primer and a J-beta primer mix that a second PCR of roughly 7 to 12 cycles was run. TCRdb passed the 5' RACE reads through MiXCR, listing each CDR3 protein once. The repertoire has 700,000 or so distinct CDR3 sequences, about a fifth of them found once; the top ten carry 20% to 25%. The sample was blood. The receptor set was obtained from an older man in good health.

The CDR3 nucleotides are TGTGCCAGCAGCTTAGGGAGGGCCGCTTACAATGAGCAGTTCTTC. It is translated as CASSLGRAAYNEQFF. This sequence joins TRBV7-9 and TRBJ2-1; D might be TRBD2 (6 bases). This CDR3 is 15 amino acids long. Germline loops: CDR1 SEHNR, CDR2 FQNEAQ (reference sequence). V was pared by 1 base and J by 4 bases, with 11 bases between. The full variable domain, in which reference TRBV7-9 and TRBJ2-1 provide the parts outside the CDR3, is DTGVSQNPRHKITKRGQNVTFRCDPISEHNRLYWYRQTLGQGPEFLTYFQNEAQLEKSRLLSDRFSAERPKGSFSTLEIQRTEQGDSAMYLCASSLGRAAYNEQFFGPGTRLTVL.

The sample holds a few counts of this clonotype. The J gene is TRBJ2-5, the V gene TRBV10-3, with 9 bases aligning to TRBD2. The end of the DNA aligns better with TRBJ2-7, so the J call may be wrong. The CDR3 runs 15 residues. Germline lookup yields CDR1 ENHRY and CDR2 SYGVKD. The CDR3 region is CAIKGERGVSYEQYF. The CDR3 nucleotides read TGTGCCATCAAGGGGGAGCGGGGGGTATCCTACGAGCAGTACTTC.

The chain recombines TRBV15 with TRBJ2-1; no firm D call. Trimming took off 3 bases at V and 8 bases at J, with 8 bases between the two ends. Germline CDR1 reads LNHNV; CDR2 reads YYDKDF (reference sequence). This CDR3 is 12 amino acids long. CDR3: CATSRVLDEQFF. CDR3 in DNA: TGTGCCACCAGCAGGGTCCTTGATGAGCAGTTCTTC.

This clonotype was found a few times. The chain links TRBV20-1 to TRBJ2-2, with 7 positions matching TRBD2. The CDR3 length is 16 residues. V gave up 3 bases and J gave up 4 bases; unmatched junction bases: 11. CDR1 and CDR2 (germline): DFQATT, SNEGSKA (reference sequence). DNA of the CDR3: TGCAGTGCTAGTCCCGCTTCTAGCGGCCTCACCGGGGAGCTGTTTTTT. It encodes CSASPASSGLTGELFF.

This clonotype was seen ten or more times. This rearrangement joins TRBV7-9 to TRBJ2-1; D might be TRBD2 (6 bases). V lost 5 bases to trimming and J lost 8 bases, with 10 bases between them. Germline assignment: CDR1 SEHNR and CDR2 FQNEAQ (reference sequence). The CDR3 sequence is 12 residues long. The CDR3 bases are TGTGCCAGCAGCCGGGACTCGTATGAGCAGTTCTTC. It yields the protein CASSRDSYEQFF.

Note on this clonotype: A much larger clone sits a single nucleotide away, making a read error possible. The V and J genes are TRBV5-1 and TRBJ1-4, with D uncertain. Germline CDR1 reads SGHRS; CDR2 reads YFSETQ. The CDR3 loop spans 14 amino acids. V lost 5 bases and J lost 5, with 13 bases in between. The CDR3 is CASSSLARNEKLFF. DNA of the CDR3: TGCGCCAGCAGTTCCCTGGCCAGGAATGAAAAACTGTTTTTT.

The CDR3 DNA is TGCAGTGTAACAACTAGCGGGAGTTACAAAAACATTCAGTACTTC. It translates to CSVTTSGSYKNIQYF. The chain uses TRBV20-1 and TRBJ2-4; 11 bases line up with TRBD2. J gave up 3 bases and V 7 bases, and 8 bases lay outside the gene matches. This CDR3 contains 15 residues. The germline CDR1 and CDR2 sequences are DFQATT and SNEGSKA (reference sequence).

The CDR3 DNA follows: TGCGCCAGCAGCGCAGGGAGGGGTGGACAGGAGGTCGACACTGAAGCTTTCTTT. It specifies CASSAGRGGQEVDTEAFF. The chain has TRBV5-1 and TRBJ1-1, with 7 bases lining up with TRBD1. This CDR3 spans 18 amino acids. Germline CDR1 SGHRS, CDR2 YFSETQ. J was trimmed by 3 bases and V by 4 bases; bases with no gene match: 18.

V gene TRBV24-1 combines with J gene TRBJ2-3, with 11 bases that match TRBD2. The V and J ends lost 10 bases and 1 base, in that order; junction bases with no gene match: 0. The CDR3 has 13 amino acids. From germline, CDR1 is KGHDR and CDR2 SFDVKD. CDR3 loop: CATGLAGTDTQYF. CDR3 DNA sequence: TGTGCCACGGGACTAGCGGGCACAGATACGCAGTATTTT.

This clonotype was observed a few times. The V call is TRBV6-2 or TRBV6-3, the J call TRBJ2-1, with D perhaps matching TRBD1 (5 bases). The germline CDR1 and CDR2 sequences are MNHEY and SVGEGT. V lost 5 bases and J 3 bases, leaving 11 bases between the germline ends. The CDR3 is made up of 14 amino acids. The CDR3, as DNA: TGTGCCAGCAGTGACAGATCGAGCTACAATGAGCAGTTCTTC. It yields the protein CASSDRSSYNEQFF.

Many counts were recorded for this clonotype. The chain is built from TRBV9 and TRBJ1-1; D is perhaps TRBD1 (5 bases). Germline CDR1 is SGDLS and CDR2 is YYNGEE. This CDR3 contains 12 residues. V lost 3 bases, J lost 4 bases, and 7 bases lay in between. The CDR3 DNA follows: TGTGCCAGCAGCGCCGGGGGCACTGAAGCTTTCTTT. Protein: CASSAGGTEAFF.

This chain joins TRBV6-2 or TRBV6-3 and TRBJ2-5; D may match TRBD1 or TRBD2 (6 bases each). The V end was cut by 10 bases, the J end by 2 bases, with 11 bases between. The CDR3 extends over 12 amino acids. The germline CDR1 and CDR2 sequences are MNHEY and SVGEGT. As DNA, the CDR3 is TGTGCCATACGGGGGACACAAGAGACCCAGTACTTC. It codes for CAIRGTQETQYF.

A few counts support this clonotype. The chain recombines TRBV10-3 with TRBJ2-7; D is possibly TRBD2 (6 bases). The DNA end favors TRBJ2-5, so the J call may be wrong. Germline V lookup: CDR1 ENHRY, CDR2 SYGVKD. This CDR3 has 14 residues. CDR3 sequence: CAISESVEGETQYF. CDR3 bases: TGTGCCATCAGTGAGTCGGTGGAGGGGGAGACCCAGTACTTC.

V gene TRBV27 combines with J gene TRBJ2-7, with D possibly TRBD1 on 6 matching bases. CDR3 length: 14 residues. V was pared by 0 bases and J by 4 bases, with 10 bases between. The germline V gene has CDR1 MNHEY and CDR2 SMNVEV (reference sequence). This CDR3 reads CASSLSGRGYEQYV. The CDR3 bases are TGTGCCAGCAGTTTATCAGGAAGGGGGTACGAGCAGTACGTC.

The gene calls are TRBV29-1 and TRBJ1-3; no firm D call. Germline V gene lookup returns CDR1 SQVTM and CDR2 ANQGSEA. The CDR3 extends over 13 amino acids. Trimming removed 5 bases from V and 0 bases from J, with 8 bases in between. The CDR3 loop reads CSVQTHSGNTIYF. CDR3 in DNA: TGCAGCGTTCAAACCCACTCTGGAAACACCATATATTTT.